The present T cell receptor (beta chain) was sequenced within a study of T cell responses to AZD1222 COVID-19 vaccine. The study, taken as a whole, reports: Mapped onto spike, vaccine-associated CD4 TCRs spanned it and were dominant at 160-218 and 743-854.

Generated by immunoSEQ multiplex PCR, the TCRdb table keeps only in-frame clones and is missing some. The sample lists some 130,000 clones, about 93% seen once, with roughly 1% in the top ten. Germline CDR1 and CDR2: SNHLY and FYNNEI. This CDR3 contains 13 residues. Deletions cut 8 bases from V and 0 bases from J, with 8 bases between. Concerning this clone itself: What it binds is unknown.

The sequence was collected from an adult in good health. This chain connects TRBV2 to TRBJ1-5; D gene uncertain. The sequences come from peripheral blood, collected on day 0 of AZD1222 vaccination. The chain's CDR3 is CASVDRSNQPQHF. CDR3 DNA: TGTGCCAGCGTAGACCGTAGCAATCAGCCCCAGCATTTT. The whole variable domain, filled in from reference TRBV2 and TRBJ1-5, reads EPEVTQTPSHQVTQMGQEVILRCVPISNHLYFYWYRQILGQKVEFLVSFYNNEISEKSEIFDDQFSVERPDGSNFTLKIRSTKLEDSAMYFCASVDRSNQPQHFGDGTRLSIL.